Presented here are 17 T cell receptor beta chains from one specimen sequenced in a study of blood T cell repertoires in COVID-19. Produced via immunoSEQ multiplex PCR; TCRdb's table is partial and in-frame only. The profile shows about 370,000 clones, more than 85% of them singletons. Input material: PBMCs or T cells enriched from blood (not recorded which). The receptor source for this set is a woman in her thirties or forties who had been exposed to COVID-19.

V gene TRBV30 combines with J gene TRBJ2-2; tentatively, D is TRBD2 (6 bases). The germline gives CDR1 GTSNPN, CDR2 SVGIG (reference sequence). V dropped 4 bases and J dropped 5 bases, with 11 bases sitting between them. The CDR3 length is 13 residues. The CDR3 here is CAWTRGETGELFF. The CDR3 coding sequence is TGTGCCTGGACGCGGGGTGAGACCGGGGAGCTGTTTTTT.

The gene calls are TRBV21-1 and TRBJ2-3; the table assigns TRBD1, which was not confirmed against the DNA. TRBV21-1 is reported as a pseudogene. The CDR3 sequence is 16 residues long. Here the CDR3 DNA reads TGTGCCAGCAGCAAAGAGAGAGGGGGCGTCACAGATACGCAGTATTTT. Translation: CASSKERGGVTDTQYF.

Points on this clone: Distinct nucleotide sequences in the sample also encode this CDR3. V is TRBV27 and J is TRBJ1-6; D ambiguous. This CDR3 region has 12 residues. CDR1 MNHEY and CDR2 SMNVEV come from the germline V gene (reference sequence). V shed 5 bases and J shed 4 bases, with 3 bases lying between them. The CDR3 is CASSPYNSPLHF. DNA for the CDR3: TGTGCCAGCAGTCCGTATAATTCACCCCTCCACTTT.

V and J are TRBV29-1 and TRBJ1-2, with 9 bases aligning to TRBD1. The V gene end was trimmed by 6 bases and the J gene end by 6 bases; junction bases not matched to a gene: 8. This CDR3 has 13 amino acids. CDR1 is SQVTM and CDR2 is ANQGSEA in the germline V gene. The CDR3, as DNA: TGCAGCGTGGGACAGGGAAGGAGGGATGGCTACACCTTC. Amino acid sequence: CSVGQGRRDGYTF.

The chain carries TRBV10-3 and TRBJ2-7; 7 nucleotides agree with TRBD1. The germline V gene has CDR1 ENHRY and CDR2 SYGVKD. The V and J ends lost 0 bases and 3 bases, in that order; junction bases with no gene match: 5. The CDR3 runs to 15 residues. The CDR3 reads CAISESERGHYEQYF. The CDR3 coding sequence is TGTGCCATCAGTGAGTCGGAGAGGGGGCACTACGAGCAGTACTTC.

The chain employs TRBV9 and TRBJ1-1; TRBD1 agrees at 9 bases. CDR1 is SGDLS and CDR2 is YYNGEE in the germline V gene. The CDR3 contains 17 residues. V shed 0 bases, J shed 7 bases, and the junction held 13 bases outside the gene matches. CDR3 loop: CASSVEDRGSLLGEAFF. In DNA form, the CDR3 reads TGTGCCAGCAGCGTAGAGGACAGGGGTTCGTTACTTGGTGAAGCTTTCTTT.

Details on this clone: At one boundary the junction diverges from the germline segment, which might be a read error. V and J are TRBV29-1 and TRBJ1-1; 7 positions match TRBD1. Germline CDR1 is SQVTM and CDR2 is ANQGSEA. The CDR3 totals 14 residues. CDR3 bases: TGCAGCGTTAAAGACAGGGCCTTGAACACTGAAGCTTTCTTT. This codes for CSVKDRALNTEAFF.

The V gene is TRBV9, the J gene TRBJ1-2, with 7 bases fitting TRBD1. This CDR3 is built from 15 residues. The V and J ends lost 4 bases and 8 bases, in that order; junction bases with no gene match: 14. Germline CDR1 is SGDLS and CDR2 is YYNGEE. The CDR3 sequence: CASSTRTGVRQGYTF. The CDR3 DNA reads as TGTGCCAGCAGCACCCGGACAGGAGTAAGACAGGGCTACACCTTC.

The table lists this clone with a count of one. The chain carries TRBV10-2 and TRBJ1-1; D perhaps matches TRBD1 (5 bases). Per germline, CDR1 WSHSY and CDR2 SAAADI. The CDR3 contains 12 residues. Trimming left V 9 bases short and J 5 bases short, with 13 bases between. The CDR3 DNA follows: TGCGCCAGTGGGGCAGGGATAACTGAAGCTTTCTTT. This translates into CASGAGITEAFF.

This chain uses TRBV11-3 with TRBJ1-1; D not certain. The CDR3 has 13 amino acids. The germline CDR1 and CDR2 sequences are SGHNT and YENEEA. The V end was cut by 2 bases, the J end by 5 bases, with 9 bases between. In DNA, the CDR3 is TGTGCCAGCAGCTTACTATCCGGTACTGAAGCTTTCTTT. Its protein product is CASSLLSGTEAFF.

The CDR3: CAWSLGPGGISPLHF. Here the CDR3 DNA reads TGTGCCTGGAGTTTAGGCCCAGGGGGAATTTCACCCCTCCACTTT. The chain employs TRBV30 and TRBJ1-6, with 7 bases identical to TRBD1. J lost 9 bases, V lost 2 bases, and 10 bases had no gene match. The CDR3 is 15 amino acids. CDR1 and CDR2 from the germline V gene are GTSNPN and SVGIG (reference sequence).

V gene TRBV5-1 combines with J gene TRBJ2-1; tentative D call: TRBD1 (7 bases). This CDR3 region has 15 residues. CDR1 is SGHRS and CDR2 is YFSETQ in the germline V gene. V lost 1 base and J lost 7, with 15 bases in between. CDR3 in DNA: TGCGCCAGCAGCTTGTCCCCAGGGGGGTATAATGAGCAGTTCTTC. Amino acid sequence: CASSLSPGGYNEQFF.

The V gene is TRBV5-1, the J gene TRBJ2-2, with 7 bases matching TRBD1. CDR1 is SGHRS and CDR2 is YFSETQ in the germline V gene. With V trimmed by 0 bases and J by 0 bases, 5 bases remained unmatched. The CDR3 loop spans 17 amino acids. The CDR3 region has the DNA TGCGCCAGCAGCTTGGCGGGGACAGCCGCGAACACCGGGGAGCTGTTTTTT. Protein product: CASSLAGTAANTGELFF.

This clone was seen only once. In nucleotides, the CDR3 is TGTGCCAGTATGAGGGATCGAGGACAGCCCCAGCATTTT. It codes for CASMRDRGQPQHF. The J gene is TRBJ1-5, the V gene TRBV19; D call uncertain. Germline V gives CDR1 LNHDA, CDR2 SQIVND (reference sequence). The CDR3 contains 13 residues. V lost 7 bases and J lost 7, with 14 bases in between.

This chain links TRBV6-5 with TRBJ2-7; 9 bases are shared with TRBD1. CDR1 is MNHEY and CDR2 is SVGAGI in the germline V gene. The CDR3 spans 13 residues. The V segment lost 5 bases and the J segment 9 bases; nucleotides outside the gene matches: 8. CDR3 sequence reads: CASSLPGQGTQYF. The CDR3 DNA reads as TGTGCCAGCAGTCTTCCGGGACAGGGCACGCAGTACTTC.

This chain uses TRBV9 with TRBJ2-7, with D possibly being TRBD1 (6 bases). There are 13 residues in the CDR3. Trimming removed 2 bases from V and 6 bases from J, with 12 bases in between. Looked up from germline, CDR1 is SGDLS and CDR2 is YYNGEE. CDR3 sequence (DNA): TGTGCCAGCAGCGTCAGACAGGTTGGCGAGCAGTACTTC. Amino acid sequence: CASSVRQVGEQYF.

CDR3 residues: CASSQPQGNGYTF. The DNA of the CDR3 is TGTGCCAGCAGCCAACCACAGGGGAATGGCTACACCTTC. The V call is TRBV3-1 (or the pseudogene TRBV3-2), the J call TRBJ1-2, with 7 bases that match TRBD1. The CDR3 spans 13 residues. CDR1 LGHDT and CDR2 YNNKEL come from the germline V gene (reference sequence). J was trimmed by 6 bases and V by 2 bases; bases with no gene match: 3.